One sample yielded the 9 T cell receptor beta chains listed below, sequenced in a study of T cell clonotyping in hematopoietic cell transplantation. As to time point: recipient sample about 28 days before transplant, after cytoreduction. Method: immunoSEQ multiplex PCR; TCRdb's copy keeps in-frame clones and lacks some. The sample lists over 15,000 clones, 60% to 80% occurring once. The input for sequencing was peripheral blood mononuclear cells, taken before stem cell transplant. These receptors came from a man in his sixties with acute myeloid leukemia. Some clones in this sample may be carry-over from other donors' samples.

V and J are TRBV5-1 and TRBJ1-2; D remains ambiguous. Germline assignment: CDR1 SGHRS and CDR2 YFSETQ. This CDR3 contains 14 residues. Trimming pared 0 bases from V and 0 bases from J, leaving 6 bases between. CDR3 sequence (DNA): TGCGCCAGCAGCTTGGACGGCGCTAACTATGGCTACACCTTC. Encoded protein: CASSLDGANYGYTF.

This clone was seen more than once but under ten times. This chain connects TRBV4-2 to TRBJ2-1; D might be TRBD2 (5 bases). V was trimmed by 10 bases and J by 6 bases, leaving 19 bases between them. CDR1 and CDR2 from the germline V gene are LGHNA and YNFKEQ. There are 14 residues in the CDR3. CDR3 in amino acids: CATGLDGGPNEQFF. The CDR3 DNA reads TGTGCCACCGGTCTCGATGGAGGTCCCAATGAGCAGTTCTTC.

The rearrangement links TRBV2 to TRBJ2-7; 7 bases map to TRBD1. CDR3 size: 14 residues. Germline trimming cut 7 bases from V and 2 bases from J; bases unmatched to any gene: 8. Germline CDR1 is SNHLY and CDR2 is FYNNEI. This chain's CDR3 is CASTPLGQPYEQYF. CDR3 sequence (DNA): TGTGCCAGCACCCCCCTGGGACAGCCCTACGAGCAGTACTTC.

This clone was seen a handful of times. The V call is TRBV2, the J call TRBJ1-2; a possible D gene is TRBD1 (5 bases). Trimming removed 7 bases from V and 8 bases from J, with 17 bases in between. CDR1 SNHLY and CDR2 FYNNEI come from the germline V gene. The length of the CDR3 is 13 residues. The CDR3 region is CASTRGRRAGYTF. The CDR3 DNA sequence: TGTGCCAGCACGAGGGGACGGAGAGCAGGCTACACCTTC.

This clone showed up just once. The chain employs TRBV5-4 and TRBJ2-3, with D unclear. The CDR3 totals 13 residues. Trimming cost V 2 bases and J 2 bases, with 6 bases left between them. Germline CDR1 SGHNT, CDR2 YYREEE (reference sequence). The CDR3 DNA reads as TGTGCCAGCAGCTTAGACACCACAGATACGCAGTATTTT. It yields the protein CASSLDTTDTQYF.

CDR3 DNA sequence: TGTGCCAGCAGCTTGGCGCAGGGAGATGGCTACACCTTC. It specifies CASSLAQGDGYTF. The V call is TRBV5-6, the J call TRBJ1-2; D is perhaps TRBD1 (5 bases). This CDR3 region has 13 residues. V shed 0 bases and J shed 6 bases, with 9 bases lying between them. Germline CDR1 SGHDT, CDR2 YYEEEE. Filled out from reference TRBV5-6 and TRBJ1-2, the complete variable domain reads DAGVTQSPTHLIKTRGQQVTLRCSPKSGHDTVSWYQQALGQGPQFIFQYYEEEERQRGNFPDRFSGHQFPNYSSELNVNALLLGDSALYLCASSLAQGDGYTFGSGTRLTVV.

The rearrangement joins TRBV9 to TRBJ1-1; D not certain. The CDR3 length is 14 residues. Trimming left V 0 bases short and J 5 bases short, with 11 bases between. Germline V gives CDR1 SGDLS, CDR2 YYNGEE. The DNA of the CDR3 is TGTGCCAGCAGCGTAGAGGGAGCTAGGACTGAAGCTTTCTTT. This translates into CASSVEGARTEAFF. Full variable domain (missing parts from reference TRBV9 and TRBJ1-1): DSGVTQTPKHLITATGQRVTLRCSPRSGDLSVYWYQQSLDQGLQFLIQYYNGEERAKGNILERFSAQQFPDLHSELNLSSLELGDSALYFCASSVEGARTEAFFGQGTRLTVV.

This clone was recorded a few times. J is TRBJ1-6 and V is TRBV5-1; 9 bases align to TRBD1. The CDR3 contains 15 residues. The germline gives CDR1 SGHRS, CDR2 YFSETQ. J lost 10 bases, V lost 5 bases, and 10 bases had no gene match. In nucleotides, the CDR3 is TGCGCCAGCAGAATAACGACAGGGGGTTCGTCACCCCTCCACTTT. It is translated as CASRITTGGSSPLHF.

The chain has TRBV30 and TRBJ2-3, with D perhaps matching TRBD1 or TRBD2 (5 bases each). The CDR3 length is 16 residues. Trimming removed 0 bases from V and 0 bases from J, with 13 bases in between. Germline values: CDR1 GTSNPN, CDR2 SVGIG (reference sequence). CDR3 bases: TGTGCCTGGAGTGTACTCTGGGGGTCTAGCACAGATACGCAGTATTTT. Protein product: CAWSVLWGSSTDTQYF.